What follows describes a single T cell receptor beta chain. Its specificity is not known. Assay used: immunoSEQ multiplex PCR; TCRdb lists only in-frame clones, some missing. The table shows about 64,000 clones, with 88% occurring only once. These data are taken from a study of OX40 agonist ivuxolimab in advanced cancers. Study-wide context: About 40% of patients had received prior checkpoint inhibitor therapy. Study-level points and caveats: Averaging showed that CD8+ T cells had more expanded clones than CD4+ did.

The CDR3 has 15 amino acids. Germline V gene data show CDR1 as GTSNPN and CDR2 as SVGIG (reference sequence). V trimming: 1 base; J trimming: 8 bases; junction bases outside the gene matches: 10. V gene TRBV30 combines with J gene TRBJ1-2, with 10 bases aligning to TRBD1. This clonotype was obtained from an adult with an advanced solid tumor such as melanoma, head and neck, liver or kidney cancer. Sequenced material: CD4+ or CD8+ T cells sorted from blood, taken in a trial of the OX40 agonist ivuxolimab. Here the CDR3 reads CAWSAKGQGYGGYTF. The CDR3 DNA reads as TGTGCCTGGAGTGCCAAGGGACAGGGGTATGGAGGCTACACCTTC.